The clone carrying this T cell receptor beta chain was seen at least ten times. Its antigen is unknown. This sample is part of a study of cytomegalovirus exposure and HLA in healthy donors. The wider study: Early on, a data release was issued that held 65 million to 100 million unique TCRs from HLA-typed donors.

Primers: 60 Vbeta forward and 13 Jbeta reverse. Clones were sequenced by immunoSEQ multiplex PCR, and TCRdb holds only the in-frame ones, with some missing. This table holds around 140,000 clones, roughly 10% found once. V shed 8 bases and J shed 3 bases, with 19 bases lying between them. The CDR3 is 15 amino acids. Germline-derived CDR1 and CDR2 are MNHEY and SVGAGI. Regarding the study as a whole: A few V segments could not be told apart, such as TRBV6-2 and TRBV6-3, and were left out. Across donors, sequencing depth was assumed by presence/absence analyses to be roughly uniform.

The chain has TRBV6-5 and TRBJ1-1, with D perhaps TRBD1 (6 bases). Sample: PBMCs. This receptor was taken from a man aged 45-65 years in good health and CMV-seronegative. The CDR3 nucleotides read TGTGCCAGCCGAGGTTCGGGGGCGGGGGACACTGAAGCTTTCTTT. Its translation: CASRGSGAGDTEAFF.